This is a list of T cell receptor beta chains from one sample in a study of T-cell memory formation after mild COVID-19. MiXCR was run by TCRdb on the 5' RACE reads, yielding one entry per CDR3 protein. This table holds under 700,000 distinct CDR3 sequences, 20% found once. The sample taken for sequencing was PBMCs or a T cell subset sorted from them (not recorded which). Receptors originate from an adult woman who had mild COVID-19 (a few samples of this study predate the infection). Cell type and time point are not known. The CDR3 runs from the conserved cysteine through the conserved F or W. A D gene is named only where the DNA matches it firmly. A clone size is listed for some rows: how often the clone was seen (once, few, many), or a class if it is expanded.

v_call: TRBV5-1; clone_size: few; d_call: TRBD2; cdr3_length: 13; j_call: TRBJ2-7; cdr3_aa: CASGLAAQNEQYF; cdr3_nt: TGCGCCAGCGGACTAGCAGCCCAAAACGAGCAGTACTTC
v_call: TRBV7-2; clone_size: few; d_call: .; cdr3_length: 14; j_call: TRBJ1-5; cdr3_aa: CASSLGPVYQPQHF; cdr3_nt: TGTGCCAGCAGCTTAGGCCCCGTATACCAGCCCCAGCATTTT
v_call: TRBV27; clone_size: .; d_call: TRBD1; cdr3_length: 14; j_call: TRBJ2-5; cdr3_aa: CASSGQGAGETQYF; cdr3_nt: TGTGCCAGCAGTGGTCAGGGGGCCGGAGAGACCCAGTACTTC
v_call: TRBV7-9; clone_size: .; d_call: .; cdr3_length: 12; j_call: TRBJ1-1; cdr3_aa: CASSMVESEAFF; cdr3_nt: TGTGCCAGCAGCATGGTTGAGTCTGAAGCTTTCTTT
v_call: TRBV7-6; clone_size: .; d_call: .; cdr3_length: 14; j_call: TRBJ1-2; cdr3_aa: CASSLNAGIYGYTF; cdr3_nt: TGTGCCAGCAGCTTAAATGCAGGAATTTATGGCTACACCTTC
v_call: TRBV9; clone_size: few; d_call: .; cdr3_length: 15; j_call: TRBJ2-5; cdr3_aa: CASSAQPQGRETQYF; cdr3_nt: TGTGCCAGCAGCGCCCAACCTCAGGGACGCGAGACCCAGTACTTC
v_call: TRBV12-3/TRBV12-4; clone_size: .; d_call: .; cdr3_length: 13; j_call: TRBJ2-1; cdr3_aa: CASSFGRANEQFF; cdr3_nt: TGTGCCAGCAGTTTTGGCAGGGCCAATGAGCAGTTCTTC
v_call: TRBV5-6; clone_size: few; d_call: .; cdr3_length: 14; j_call: TRBJ1-6; cdr3_aa: CASSLWGGNSPLHF; cdr3_nt: TGTGCCAGCAGCTTGTGGGGTGGTAATTCACCCCTCCACTTT
v_call: TRBV24-1; clone_size: .; d_call: .; cdr3_length: 15; j_call: TRBJ2-3; cdr3_aa: CATSNPGPAVDTQYF; cdr3_nt: TGTGCCACCAGCAATCCGGGGCCCGCCGTAGATACGCAGTATTTT
v_call: TRBV5-1; clone_size: .; d_call: .; cdr3_length: 17; j_call: TRBJ2-3; cdr3_aa: CASSLGVASSGADTQYF; cdr3_nt: TGCGCCAGCAGCTTGGGCGTTGCTAGCTCGGGAGCAGATACGCAGTATTTT
v_call: TRBV12-5; clone_size: few; d_call: TRBD1; cdr3_length: 15; j_call: TRBJ2-5; cdr3_aa: CASGSPSTGEETQYF; cdr3_nt: TGTGCTAGTGGTTCACCCTCGACAGGGGAAGAGACCCAGTACTTC
v_call: TRBV4-1; clone_size: many; d_call: .; cdr3_length: 13; j_call: TRBJ2-3; cdr3_aa: CASSQDGSDTQYF; cdr3_nt: TGCGCCAGCAGCCAAGATGGGTCAGATACGCAGTATTTT
v_call: TRBV7-9; clone_size: few; d_call: .; cdr3_length: 17; j_call: TRBJ2-1; cdr3_aa: CASSLPPWGDGGYEQFF; cdr3_nt: TGTGCCAGCAGCTTACCCCCCTGGGGGGACGGTGGGTATGAGCAGTTCTTC
v_call: TRBV4-1; clone_size: .; d_call: .; cdr3_length: 16; j_call: TRBJ2-5; cdr3_aa: CASSQDLAGGGETQYF; cdr3_nt: TGCGCCAGCAGCCAAGACTTGGCCGGGGGAGGAGAGACCCAGTACTTC
v_call: TRBV12-3/TRBV12-4; clone_size: few; d_call: .; cdr3_length: 17; j_call: TRBJ2-6; cdr3_aa: CASSRDPSPSGANVLTF; cdr3_nt: TGTGCCAGCAGTAGGGACCCTAGCCCCTCTGGGGCCAACGTCCTGACTTTC
v_call: TRBV20-1; clone_size: many; d_call: .; cdr3_length: 11; j_call: TRBJ2-2; cdr3_aa: CSARSPRELFF; cdr3_nt: TGCAGTGCTAGATCTCCCCGGGAGCTGTTTTTT
v_call: TRBV20-1; clone_size: .; d_call: .; cdr3_length: 13; j_call: TRBJ1-1; cdr3_aa: CSALGRLNTEAFF; cdr3_nt: TGCAGTGCCTTAGGACGTTTGAACACTGAAGCTTTCTTT
v_call: TRBV5-1; clone_size: few; d_call: .; cdr3_length: 15; j_call: TRBJ1-3; cdr3_aa: CASSPGTAFGNTIYF; cdr3_nt: TGCGCCAGCAGCCCCGGGACGGCCTTTGGAAACACCATATATTTT
v_call: TRBV13; clone_size: few; d_call: TRBD2; cdr3_length: 15; j_call: TRBJ2-1; cdr3_aa: CASRKVAGGPVEQFF; cdr3_nt: TGTGCCAGCAGGAAAGTAGCGGGGGGGCCGGTCGAGCAGTTCTTC
v_call: TRBV11-2; clone_size: few; d_call: .; cdr3_length: 14; j_call: TRBJ2-3; cdr3_aa: CASSFTQGTDTQYF; cdr3_nt: TGTGCCAGCAGCTTTACCCAGGGCACAGATACGCAGTATTTT
v_call: TRBV4-3; clone_size: .; d_call: .; cdr3_length: 15; j_call: TRBJ1-1; cdr3_aa: CASSQLAGKNTEAFF; cdr3_nt: TGCGCCAGCAGCCAACTCGCAGGGAAGAACACTGAAGCTTTCTTT
v_call: TRBV12-3/TRBV12-4; clone_size: .; d_call: TRBD1; cdr3_length: 14; j_call: TRBJ2-7; cdr3_aa: CAGSLRQGAHEQYF; cdr3_nt: TGTGCCGGCAGCCTCCGGCAGGGGGCCCACGAGCAGTACTTC
v_call: TRBV6-5; clone_size: many; d_call: TRBD1; cdr3_length: 17; j_call: TRBJ1-2; cdr3_aa: CASSPTPTGVARSGYTF; cdr3_nt: TGTGCCAGCAGCCCCACCCCGACAGGGGTGGCCCGGTCTGGCTACACCTTC
v_call: TRBV27; clone_size: .; d_call: TRBD1; cdr3_length: 15; j_call: TRBJ1-1; cdr3_aa: CASSPLTGRNTEAFF; cdr3_nt: TGTGCCAGCAGTCCCCTGACAGGGAGGAACACTGAAGCTTTCTTT
v_call: TRBV29-1; clone_size: many; d_call: .; cdr3_length: 16; j_call: TRBJ2-1; cdr3_aa: CSVLGYKAVSYNEQFF; cdr3_nt: TGCAGCGTTCTCGGGTATAAGGCCGTCTCCTACAATGAGCAGTTCTTC
v_call: TRBV7-9; clone_size: few; d_call: .; cdr3_length: 14; j_call: TRBJ2-5; cdr3_aa: CASSLMAGKETQYF; cdr3_nt: TGTGCCAGCAGCTTAATGGCGGGCAAAGAGACCCAGTACTTC
v_call: TRBV7-9; clone_size: few; d_call: .; cdr3_length: 11; j_call: TRBJ2-3; cdr3_aa: CASEEGDTQYF; cdr3_nt: TGTGCCAGCGAGGAAGGGGATACGCAGTATTTT
v_call: TRBV3-1; clone_size: few; d_call: .; cdr3_length: 14; j_call: TRBJ1-5; cdr3_aa: CASSQGASNQPQHF; cdr3_nt: TGTGCCAGCAGCCAGGGGGCGAGCAATCAGCCCCAGCATTTT
v_call: TRBV19; clone_size: .; d_call: .; cdr3_length: 14; j_call: TRBJ1-1; cdr3_aa: CASSNPGGDTEAFF; cdr3_nt: TGTGCCAGTAGTAATCCCGGGGGGGACACTGAAGCTTTCTTT
v_call: TRBV9; clone_size: .; d_call: TRBD1; cdr3_length: 14; j_call: TRBJ2-7; cdr3_aa: CASTPGTESYEQYF; cdr3_nt: TGTGCCAGCACCCCTGGGACAGAGTCCTACGAGCAGTACTTC
v_call: TRBV10-3; clone_size: .; d_call: TRBD2; cdr3_length: 15; j_call: TRBJ2-5; cdr3_aa: CAISRGLAGEETQYF; cdr3_nt: TGTGCCATCAGCCGGGGACTAGCGGGAGAAGAGACCCAGTACTTC
v_call: TRBV3-1; clone_size: .; d_call: .; cdr3_length: 14; j_call: TRBJ1-6; cdr3_aa: CASSRQGQESPLHF; cdr3_nt: TGTGCCAGCAGCCGTCAGGGGCAGGAGTCACCCCTCCACTTT
v_call: TRBV2; clone_size: .; d_call: .; cdr3_length: 12; j_call: TRBJ2-7; cdr3_aa: CASMRQSYEQYF; cdr3_nt: TGTGCCAGCATGAGACAGTCCTACGAGCAGTACTTC
v_call: TRBV9; clone_size: .; d_call: .; cdr3_length: 12; j_call: TRBJ2-7; cdr3_aa: CASSEGGDEQYF; cdr3_nt: TGTGCCAGCAGCGAAGGGGGGGACGAGCAGTACTTC
v_call: TRBV12-3/TRBV12-4; clone_size: few; d_call: TRBD1; cdr3_length: 17; j_call: TRBJ1-5; cdr3_aa: CASSLDTGTGYNQPQHF; cdr3_nt: TGTGCCAGCAGTTTAGACACCGGGACAGGGTACAATCAGCCCCAGCATTTT
v_call: TRBV7-6; clone_size: .; d_call: TRBD1; cdr3_length: 16; j_call: TRBJ2-3; cdr3_aa: CASSLAWGTGDNTQYF; cdr3_nt: TGTGCCAGCAGCTTAGCGTGGGGGACAGGGGATAATACGCAGTATTTT
v_call: TRBV6-2/TRBV6-3; clone_size: few; d_call: .; cdr3_length: 14; j_call: TRBJ2-2; cdr3_aa: CASKTGARTGELFF; cdr3_nt: TGTGCCAGCAAAACGGGTGCCCGGACCGGGGAGCTGTTTTTT
v_call: TRBV12-3/TRBV12-4; clone_size: .; d_call: .; cdr3_length: 12; j_call: TRBJ1-1; cdr3_aa: CASRRLDTEAFF; cdr3_nt: TGTGCCAGCCGCCGGTTGGACACTGAAGCTTTCTTT
v_call: TRBV20-1; clone_size: few; d_call: .; cdr3_length: 13; j_call: TRBJ2-5; cdr3_aa: CSARSSSQETQYF; cdr3_nt: TGCAGTGCTAGATCAAGCTCCCAAGAGACCCAGTACTTC
v_call: TRBV7-9; clone_size: many; d_call: .; cdr3_length: 12; j_call: TRBJ2-1; cdr3_aa: CASSLAGGEQFF; cdr3_nt: TGTGCCAGCAGCTTAGCAGGGGGTGAGCAGTTCTTC
v_call: TRBV12-3/TRBV12-4; clone_size: once; d_call: .; cdr3_length: 11; j_call: TRBJ2-1; cdr3_aa: CASSVGDEQLF; cdr3_nt: TGTGCCAGCAGCGTGGGGGATGAGCAGTTATTC
v_call: TRBV6-5; clone_size: few; d_call: TRBD2; cdr3_length: 15; j_call: TRBJ2-1; cdr3_aa: CASRTSGGVGNEQFF; cdr3_nt: TGTGCCAGCCGGACTAGCGGGGGGGTGGGAAATGAGCAGTTCTTC
v_call: TRBV2; clone_size: .; d_call: TRBD1; cdr3_length: 15; j_call: TRBJ2-1; cdr3_aa: CASSVRAGGPGEQFF; cdr3_nt: TGTGCCAGCAGTGTACGGGCAGGGGGCCCCGGCGAGCAGTTCTTC
v_call: TRBV9; clone_size: .; d_call: .; cdr3_length: 13; j_call: TRBJ1-1; cdr3_aa: CASSVTGSTEAFF; cdr3_nt: TGTGCCAGCAGCGTAACGGGGTCCACTGAAGCTTTCTTT
v_call: TRBV10-3; clone_size: few; d_call: TRBD1; cdr3_length: 11; j_call: TRBJ1-1; cdr3_aa: CAVGTAVEAFF; cdr3_nt: TGTGCCGTCGGGACAGCCGTTGAAGCTTTCTTT
v_call: TRBV7-2; clone_size: few; d_call: .; cdr3_length: 14; j_call: TRBJ2-7; cdr3_aa: CASSLAHRDHEQYF; cdr3_nt: TGTGCCAGCAGCTTAGCTCACAGGGACCACGAGCAGTACTTC
v_call: TRBV18; clone_size: few; d_call: TRBD1; cdr3_length: 15; j_call: TRBJ1-5; cdr3_aa: CASSRGQGGNQPQHF; cdr3_nt: TGTGCCAGCTCACGTGGACAGGGTGGCAATCAGCCCCAGCATTTT
v_call: TRBV5-5; clone_size: few; d_call: TRBD1; cdr3_length: 14; j_call: TRBJ2-7; cdr3_aa: CASRLTGTVFGQYF; cdr3_nt: TGTGCCAGCAGACTAACCGGGACAGTCTTCGGGCAGTACTTC
v_call: TRBV24-1; clone_size: few; d_call: TRBD2; cdr3_length: 14; j_call: TRBJ2-5; cdr3_aa: CALAKRDPGETQYF; cdr3_nt: TGTGCCCTCGCTAAGCGGGACCCCGGGGAGACCCAGTACTTC
v_call: TRBV20-1; clone_size: .; d_call: .; cdr3_length: 13; j_call: TRBJ1-2; cdr3_aa: CSARDLDNYGYTF; cdr3_nt: TGCAGTGCAAGGGACCTAGATAACTATGGCTACACCTTC
v_call: TRBV7-2; clone_size: few; d_call: .; cdr3_length: 15; j_call: TRBJ2-3; cdr3_aa: CASSLDVGRADTQYF; cdr3_nt: TGTGCCAGCAGCTTAGATGTGGGCCGAGCGGATACGCAGTATTTT
v_call: TRBV5-4; clone_size: few; d_call: .; cdr3_length: 15; j_call: TRBJ2-3; cdr3_aa: CARAPGPRDTDTQYF; cdr3_nt: TGTGCCAGAGCGCCGGGACCGCGGGACACAGATACGCAGTATTTT
v_call: TRBV12-3/TRBV12-4; clone_size: .; d_call: .; cdr3_length: 14; j_call: TRBJ2-2; cdr3_aa: CASSLDPESGELFF; cdr3_nt: TGTGCCAGCAGTTTAGACCCCGAGAGCGGGGAGCTGTTTTTT
v_call: TRBV7-8; clone_size: few; d_call: .; cdr3_length: 14; j_call: TRBJ2-5; cdr3_aa: CASSLAPGIETQYF; cdr3_nt: TGTGCCAGCAGCTTAGCCCCAGGGATAGAGACCCAGTACTTC
v_call: TRBV18; clone_size: few; d_call: TRBD1; cdr3_length: 14; j_call: TRBJ2-7; cdr3_aa: CASSPRQGNYEQYF; cdr3_nt: TGTGCCAGCTCCCCGCGACAGGGTAACTACGAGCAGTACTTC
v_call: TRBV24-1; clone_size: .; d_call: TRBD1; cdr3_length: 12; j_call: TRBJ2-1; cdr3_aa: CATWTGLGEQFF; cdr3_nt: TGTGCCACCTGGACAGGGCTGGGTGAGCAGTTCTTC